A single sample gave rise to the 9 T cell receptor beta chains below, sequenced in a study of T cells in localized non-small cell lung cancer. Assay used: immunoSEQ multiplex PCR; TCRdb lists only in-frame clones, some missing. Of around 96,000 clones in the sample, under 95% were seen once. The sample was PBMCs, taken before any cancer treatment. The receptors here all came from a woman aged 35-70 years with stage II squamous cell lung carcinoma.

Written as DNA, the CDR3 is TGTGCCAGCAGCTTAGCCCTGGGACCGCGGAACACTGAAGCTTTCTTT. This translates into CASSLALGPRNTEAFF. The chain has TRBV7-9 and TRBJ1-1; D possibly corresponds to TRBD1 (5 bases). This CDR3 has 16 residues. V was clipped by 0 bases and J by 1 base, with 12 bases between them. Germline V gives CDR1 SEHNR, CDR2 FQNEAQ (reference sequence). Full variable domain (outside the CDR3, taken from reference TRBV7-9 and TRBJ1-1): DTGVSQNPRHKITKRGQNVTFRCDPISEHNRLYWYRQTLGQGPEFLTYFQNEAQLEKSRLLSDRFSAERPKGSFSTLEIQRTEQGDSAMYLCASSLALGPRNTEAFFGQGTRLTVV.

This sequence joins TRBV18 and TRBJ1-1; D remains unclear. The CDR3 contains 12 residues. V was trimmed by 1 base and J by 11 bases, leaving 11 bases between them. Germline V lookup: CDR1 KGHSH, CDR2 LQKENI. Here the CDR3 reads CASSPRGLDAFF. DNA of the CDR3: TGTGCCAGCTCACCACGAGGGCTAGATGCTTTCTTT.

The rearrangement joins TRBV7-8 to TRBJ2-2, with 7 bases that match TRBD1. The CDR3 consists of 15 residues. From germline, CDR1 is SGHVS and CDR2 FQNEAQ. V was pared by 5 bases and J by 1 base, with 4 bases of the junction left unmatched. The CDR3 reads CASSNRQGNTGELFF. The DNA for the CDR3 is TGTGCCAGCAGCAATCGACAGGGGAACACCGGGGAGCTGTTTTTT.

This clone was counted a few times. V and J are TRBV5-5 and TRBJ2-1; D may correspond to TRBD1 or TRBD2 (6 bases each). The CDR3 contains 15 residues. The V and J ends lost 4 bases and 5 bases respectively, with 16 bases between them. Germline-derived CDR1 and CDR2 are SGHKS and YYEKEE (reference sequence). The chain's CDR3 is CASSPLGGRNNEQFF. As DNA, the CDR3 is TGTGCCAGCAGCCCCCTGGGGGGCCGCAACAATGAGCAGTTCTTC.

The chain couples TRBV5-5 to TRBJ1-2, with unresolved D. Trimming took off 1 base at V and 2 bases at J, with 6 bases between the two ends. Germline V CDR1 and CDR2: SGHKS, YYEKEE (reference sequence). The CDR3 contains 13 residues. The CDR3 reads CASSLSRNYGYTF. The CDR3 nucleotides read TGTGCCAGCAGCTTGTCCAGAAACTATGGCTACACCTTC.

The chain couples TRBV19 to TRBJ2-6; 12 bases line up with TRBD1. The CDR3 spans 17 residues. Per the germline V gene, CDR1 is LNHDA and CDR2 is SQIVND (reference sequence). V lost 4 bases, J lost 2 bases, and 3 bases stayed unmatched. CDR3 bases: TGTGCCAGTAGTAGGGGACAGGGGGCGCCTGGGGCCAACGTCCTGACTTTC. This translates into CASSRGQGAPGANVLTF.

The CDR3, as DNA: TGTGCCAGCAGCTTGGAGGAAGAGACCCAGTACTTC. Translated: CASSLEEETQYF. The rearrangement joins TRBV11-2 to TRBJ2-5, with D possibly matching TRBD2 (5 bases). The germline gives CDR1 SGHAT, CDR2 FQNNGV. CDR3 length: 12 amino acids. V lost 3 bases, J lost 3 bases, and 5 bases lay in between.

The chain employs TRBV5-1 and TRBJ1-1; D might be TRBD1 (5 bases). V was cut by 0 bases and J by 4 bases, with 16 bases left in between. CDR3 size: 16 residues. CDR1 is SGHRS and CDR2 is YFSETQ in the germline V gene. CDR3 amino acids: CASSLDLGGRGTEAFF. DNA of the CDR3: TGCGCCAGCAGCTTGGATCTGGGAGGGAGGGGCACTGAAGCTTTCTTT.

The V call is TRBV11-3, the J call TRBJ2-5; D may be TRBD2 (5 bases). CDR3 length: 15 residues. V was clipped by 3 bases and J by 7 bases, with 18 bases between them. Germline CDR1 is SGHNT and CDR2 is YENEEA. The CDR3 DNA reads TGTGCCAGCAGCTTGGATGGGAGCCCTCGGGGGACCCAGTACTTC. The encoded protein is CASSLDGSPRGTQYF. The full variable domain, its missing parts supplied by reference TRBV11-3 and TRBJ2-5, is EAGVVQSPRYKIIEKKQPVAFWCNPISGHNTLYWYLQNLGQGPELLIRYENEEAVDDSQLPKDRFSAERLKGVDSTLKIQPAELGDSAVYLCASSLDGSPRGTQYFGPGTRLLVL.